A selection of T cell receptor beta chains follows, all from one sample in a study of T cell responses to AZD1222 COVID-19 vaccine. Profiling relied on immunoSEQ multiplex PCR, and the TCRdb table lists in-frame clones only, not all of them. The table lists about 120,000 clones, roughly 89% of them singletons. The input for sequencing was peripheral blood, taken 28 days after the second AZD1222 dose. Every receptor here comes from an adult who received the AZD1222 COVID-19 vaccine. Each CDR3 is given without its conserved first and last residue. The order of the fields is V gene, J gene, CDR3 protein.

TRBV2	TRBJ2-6	ASSPRQGASGANVLT
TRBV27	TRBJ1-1	ASRNFGPGQGRMVGTEAF
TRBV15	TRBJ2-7	ATSRDLEWEQY
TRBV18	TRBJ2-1	ASSPQGYNEQF
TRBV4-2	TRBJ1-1	ASSLGVGRQSEAF
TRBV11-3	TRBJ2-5	ASSLGTSAKIPSGTQY
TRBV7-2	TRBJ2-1	ASSLDPPGVGYNEQF
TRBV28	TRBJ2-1	ASSISGTTREQF
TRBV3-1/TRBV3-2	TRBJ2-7	ASSQVYEQY
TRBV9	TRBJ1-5	ASSTQGGNQPQH
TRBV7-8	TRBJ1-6	ASSSARDRGNSPLH
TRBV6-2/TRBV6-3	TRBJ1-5	ASSYRGTGSNQPQH
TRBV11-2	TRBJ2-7	ASSLVVNYEQY
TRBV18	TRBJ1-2	ASSPDTYGYT
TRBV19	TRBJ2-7	ASSIATPPLPSEQY
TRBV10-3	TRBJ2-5	AISELAGGLVETQY
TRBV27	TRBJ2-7	ASSPGDTSYEQY
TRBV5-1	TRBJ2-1	ASSPGLAGPYNEQF
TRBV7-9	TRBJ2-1	ASSPAGPSPL
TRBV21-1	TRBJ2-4	ASTESGGPRGKNIQY
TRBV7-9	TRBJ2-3	ASGDGGVGTDTQY
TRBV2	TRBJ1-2	ASSGLGGHDYGYT
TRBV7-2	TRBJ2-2	ASSLSVAAGRTGELF
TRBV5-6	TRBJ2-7	ASKTGGGTFYEQY
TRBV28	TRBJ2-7	ASSLPGTGYEQY
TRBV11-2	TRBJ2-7	ASSLRANSYEQY
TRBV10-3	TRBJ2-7	AISEQGASFEQY
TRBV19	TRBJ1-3	ASSIRVGGVGNTIY
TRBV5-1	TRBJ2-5	ASSLTGGYQETQY
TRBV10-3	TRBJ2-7	AISGERRGSYEQY
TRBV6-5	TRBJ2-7	ASSWALGETYEQY
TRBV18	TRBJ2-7	ASSLGLAGTYEQY
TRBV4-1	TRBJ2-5	ASSQVSWGAQETQY
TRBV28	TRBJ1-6	ASSPSGLRRLSPLH
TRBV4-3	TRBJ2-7	ASSQEPGLATYEQY
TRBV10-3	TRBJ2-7	AISIRGPSLYEQY
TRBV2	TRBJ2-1	ASKLSGSSYNEQF
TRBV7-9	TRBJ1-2	ASSPRQGTYGYT
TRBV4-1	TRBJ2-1	ASSQLTSGGHNEQF
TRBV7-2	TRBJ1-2	ASSLMAGGRLDGYT
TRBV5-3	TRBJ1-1	ARKGTGGMNTEAF
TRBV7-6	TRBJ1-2	ASSLALGGTGDYGYT
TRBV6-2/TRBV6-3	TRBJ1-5	ASSYSRHIGGAQH
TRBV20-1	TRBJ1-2	SAVLGQGYT
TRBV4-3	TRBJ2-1	ASSRGRESYNEQF
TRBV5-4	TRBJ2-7	ASSWMESSYEQY
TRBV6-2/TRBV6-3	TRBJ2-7	ASSYNRERYSYEQY
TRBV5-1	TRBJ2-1	ASSLDGLAEINEQF
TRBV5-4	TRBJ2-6	ATQGRGTSSGANVLT
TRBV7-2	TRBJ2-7	ASSLGTVSSYEQY
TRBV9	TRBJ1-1	ASSPDLYTEAF
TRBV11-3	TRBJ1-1	ASSPSGHPEAF
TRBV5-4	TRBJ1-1	ASSLAPGLSNTEAF
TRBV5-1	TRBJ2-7	ASSLVGGPSYEQY
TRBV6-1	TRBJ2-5	ASSEAAGGYGETQY
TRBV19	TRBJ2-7	ASSPSGGYEQY
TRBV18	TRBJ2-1	ASAPPGLAIKNEQF